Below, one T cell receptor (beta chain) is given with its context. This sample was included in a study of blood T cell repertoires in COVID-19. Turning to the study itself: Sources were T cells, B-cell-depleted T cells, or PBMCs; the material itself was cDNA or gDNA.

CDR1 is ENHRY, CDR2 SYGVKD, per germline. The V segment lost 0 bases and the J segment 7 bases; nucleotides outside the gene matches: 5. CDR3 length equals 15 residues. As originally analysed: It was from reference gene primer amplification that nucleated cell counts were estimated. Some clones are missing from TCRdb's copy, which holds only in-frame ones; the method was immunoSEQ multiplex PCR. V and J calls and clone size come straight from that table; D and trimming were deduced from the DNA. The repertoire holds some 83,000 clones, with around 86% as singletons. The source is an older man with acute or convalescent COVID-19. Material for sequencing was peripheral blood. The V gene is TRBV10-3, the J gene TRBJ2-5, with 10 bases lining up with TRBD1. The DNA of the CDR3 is TGTGCCATCAGTGAGTCGACAGGGGGCAAGGGGACCCAGTACTTC. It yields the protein CAISESTGGKGTQYF.